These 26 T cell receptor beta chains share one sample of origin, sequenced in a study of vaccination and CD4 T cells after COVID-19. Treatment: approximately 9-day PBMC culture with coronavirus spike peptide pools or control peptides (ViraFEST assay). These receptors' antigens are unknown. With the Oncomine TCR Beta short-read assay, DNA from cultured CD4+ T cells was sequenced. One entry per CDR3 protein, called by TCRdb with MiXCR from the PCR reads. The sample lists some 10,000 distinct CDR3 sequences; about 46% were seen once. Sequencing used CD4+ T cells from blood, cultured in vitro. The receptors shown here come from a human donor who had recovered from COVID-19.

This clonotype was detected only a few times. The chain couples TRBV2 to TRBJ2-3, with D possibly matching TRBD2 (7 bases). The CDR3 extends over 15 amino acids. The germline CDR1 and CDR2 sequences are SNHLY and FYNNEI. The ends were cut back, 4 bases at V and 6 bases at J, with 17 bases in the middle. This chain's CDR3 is CASSVGGGGPDTQYF. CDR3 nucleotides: TGTGCCAGCAGTGTGGGTGGGGGGGGCCCGGATACGCAGTATTTT.

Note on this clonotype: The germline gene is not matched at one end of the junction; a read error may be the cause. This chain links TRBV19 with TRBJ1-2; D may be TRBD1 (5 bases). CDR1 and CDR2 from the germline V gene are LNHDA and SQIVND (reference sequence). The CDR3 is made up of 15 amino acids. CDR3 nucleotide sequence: TGTGCTAGTAGTACCTCCGGGACTATAGCTTATGGCTACACCTTC. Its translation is CASSTSGTIAYGYTF.

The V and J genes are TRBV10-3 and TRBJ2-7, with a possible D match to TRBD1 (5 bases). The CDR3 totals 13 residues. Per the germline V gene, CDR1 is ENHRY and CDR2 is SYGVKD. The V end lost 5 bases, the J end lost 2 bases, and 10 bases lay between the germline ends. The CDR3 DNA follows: TGTGCCATCAGTACAGGTATACCCTACGAGCAGTACTTC. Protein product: CAISTGIPYEQYF.

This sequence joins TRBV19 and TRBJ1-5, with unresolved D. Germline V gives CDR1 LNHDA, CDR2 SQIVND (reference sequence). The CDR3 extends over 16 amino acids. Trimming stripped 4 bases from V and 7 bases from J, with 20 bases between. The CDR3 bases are TGTGCCAGTAGTACGCCCCAAAACAAGATTCAGCAGCCCCAGCATTTT. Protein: CASSTPQNKIQQPQHF.

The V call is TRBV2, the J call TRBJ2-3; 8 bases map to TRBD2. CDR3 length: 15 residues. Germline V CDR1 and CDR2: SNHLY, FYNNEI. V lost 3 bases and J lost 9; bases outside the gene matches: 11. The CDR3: CASSDIKVGGDTQYF. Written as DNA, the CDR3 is TGTGCCAGCAGTGATATTAAGGTCGGGGGGGACACGCAGTATTTT.

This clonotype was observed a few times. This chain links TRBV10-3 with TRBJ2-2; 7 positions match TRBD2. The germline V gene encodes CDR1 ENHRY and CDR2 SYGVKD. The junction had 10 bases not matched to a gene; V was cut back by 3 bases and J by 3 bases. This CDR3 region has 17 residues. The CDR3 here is CAISEGGPAGYTGELFF. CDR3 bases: TGTGCCATCAGTGAAGGAGGGCCAGCGGGATACACCGGGGAGCTGTTTTTT.

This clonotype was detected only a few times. The CDR3, as DNA: TGTGCCACCCAGGGCCAGATTAATGAAAAACTGTTTTTT. It yields the protein CATQGQINEKLFF. The chain couples TRBV2 to TRBJ1-4; perhaps TRBD1 as D (5 bases). CDR3 length: 13 amino acids. Germline CDR1 and CDR2: SNHLY and FYNNEI. Trimming stripped 10 bases from V and 4 bases from J, with 13 bases between.

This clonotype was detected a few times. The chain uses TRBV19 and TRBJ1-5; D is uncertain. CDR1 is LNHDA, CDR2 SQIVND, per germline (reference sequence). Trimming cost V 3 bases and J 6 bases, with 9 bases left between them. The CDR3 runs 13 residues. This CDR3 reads CASSIRYSQPQHF. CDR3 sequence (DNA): TGTGCCAGTAGTATTCGGTATAGTCAGCCCCAGCATTTT. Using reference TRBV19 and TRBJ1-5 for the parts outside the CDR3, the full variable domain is DGGITQSPKYLFRKEGQNVTLSCEQNLNHDAMYWYRQDPGQGLRLIYYSQIVNDFQKGDIAEGYSVSREKKESFPLTVTSAQKNPTAFYLCASSIRYSQPQHFGDGTRLSIL.

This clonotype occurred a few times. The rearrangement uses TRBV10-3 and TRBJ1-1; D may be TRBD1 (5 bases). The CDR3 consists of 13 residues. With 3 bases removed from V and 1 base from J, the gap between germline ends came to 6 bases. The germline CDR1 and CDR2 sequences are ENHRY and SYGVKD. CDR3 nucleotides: TGTGCCATCAGTGACAGGGAGAACACTGAAGCTTTCTTT. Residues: CAISDRENTEAFF.

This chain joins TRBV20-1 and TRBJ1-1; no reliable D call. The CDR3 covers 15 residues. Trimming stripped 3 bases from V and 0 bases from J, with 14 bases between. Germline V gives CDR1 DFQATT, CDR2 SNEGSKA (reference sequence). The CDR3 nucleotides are TGCAGTGCTAGGGACGACCTCTATATGAACACTGAAGCTTTCTTT. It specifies CSARDDLYMNTEAFF.

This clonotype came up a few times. This CDR3 reads CARGGQGDNYGYTF. The CDR3 coding sequence is TGTGCCAGAGGGGGGCAGGGGGATAACTATGGCTACACCTTC. The V gene is TRBV2, the J gene TRBJ1-2; 7 bases map to TRBD1. Germline V CDR1 and CDR2: SNHLY, FYNNEI. The CDR3 loop spans 14 amino acids. The V and J ends lost 9 bases and 1 base, in that order; junction bases with no gene match: 8.

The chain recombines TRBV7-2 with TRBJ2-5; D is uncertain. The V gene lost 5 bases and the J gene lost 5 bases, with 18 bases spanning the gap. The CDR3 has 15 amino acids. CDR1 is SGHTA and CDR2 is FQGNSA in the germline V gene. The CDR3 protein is CASSPLSMAMETQYF. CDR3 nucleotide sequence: TGTGCCAGCAGCCCTCTCAGTATGGCGATGGAGACCCAGTACTTC.

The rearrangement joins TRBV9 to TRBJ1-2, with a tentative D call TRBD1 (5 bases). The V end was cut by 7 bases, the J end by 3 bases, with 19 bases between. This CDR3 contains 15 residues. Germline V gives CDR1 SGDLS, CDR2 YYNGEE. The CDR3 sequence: CASCWGVAPDYGYTF. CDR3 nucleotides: TGTGCCAGCTGTTGGGGGGTAGCCCCCGACTATGGCTACACCTTC.

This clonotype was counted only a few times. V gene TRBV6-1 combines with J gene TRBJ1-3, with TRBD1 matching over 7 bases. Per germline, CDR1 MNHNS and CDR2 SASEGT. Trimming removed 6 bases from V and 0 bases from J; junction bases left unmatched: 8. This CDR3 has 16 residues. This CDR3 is CASRRDSQSSGNTIYF. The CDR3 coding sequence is TGTGCCAGCAGGAGGGACAGCCAGAGCTCTGGAAACACCATATATTTT.

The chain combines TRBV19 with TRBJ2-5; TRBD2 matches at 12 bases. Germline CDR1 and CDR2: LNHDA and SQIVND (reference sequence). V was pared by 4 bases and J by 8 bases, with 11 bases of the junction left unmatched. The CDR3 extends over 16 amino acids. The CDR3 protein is CASSTTLTSGGFTQYF. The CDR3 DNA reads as TGTGCCAGTAGTACAACCCTAACTAGCGGGGGGTTTACCCAGTACTTC.

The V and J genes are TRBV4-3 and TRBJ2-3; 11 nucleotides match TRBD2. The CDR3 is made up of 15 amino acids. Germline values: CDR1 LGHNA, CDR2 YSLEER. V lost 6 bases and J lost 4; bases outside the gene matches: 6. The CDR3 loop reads CASSNLAGGPDTQYF. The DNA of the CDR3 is TGCGCCAGCAGTAATTTAGCGGGGGGGCCAGATACGCAGTATTTT.

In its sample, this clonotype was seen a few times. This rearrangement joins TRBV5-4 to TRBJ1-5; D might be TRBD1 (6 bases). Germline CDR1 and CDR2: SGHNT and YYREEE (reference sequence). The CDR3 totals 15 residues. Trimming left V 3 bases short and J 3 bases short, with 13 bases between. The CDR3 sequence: CASSYTGTINQPQHF. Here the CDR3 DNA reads TGTGCCAGCAGCTACACAGGGACCATCAATCAGCCCCAGCATTTT.

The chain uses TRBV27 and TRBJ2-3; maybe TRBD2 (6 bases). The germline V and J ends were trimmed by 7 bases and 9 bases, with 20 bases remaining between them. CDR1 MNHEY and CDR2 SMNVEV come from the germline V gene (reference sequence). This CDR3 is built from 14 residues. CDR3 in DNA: TGTGCCAGCACCCGGGCCGTTCCCGGAGGGACGCAGTATTTT. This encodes CASTRAVPGGTQYF.

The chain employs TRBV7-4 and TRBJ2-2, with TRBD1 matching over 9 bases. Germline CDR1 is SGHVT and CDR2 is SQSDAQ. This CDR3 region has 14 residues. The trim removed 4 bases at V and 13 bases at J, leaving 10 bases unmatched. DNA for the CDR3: TGTGCCAGCAGCTCGAAAGTGGGGACAGGGTGGCTGTTTTTT. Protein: CASSSKVGTGWLFF.

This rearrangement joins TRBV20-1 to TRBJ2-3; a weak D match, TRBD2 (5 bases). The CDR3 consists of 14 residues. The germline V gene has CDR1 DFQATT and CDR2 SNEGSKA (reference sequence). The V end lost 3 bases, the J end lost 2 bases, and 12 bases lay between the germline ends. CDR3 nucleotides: TGCAGTGCTAGTCGAGCGGATTCCACAGATACGCAGTATTTT. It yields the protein CSASRADSTDTQYF.

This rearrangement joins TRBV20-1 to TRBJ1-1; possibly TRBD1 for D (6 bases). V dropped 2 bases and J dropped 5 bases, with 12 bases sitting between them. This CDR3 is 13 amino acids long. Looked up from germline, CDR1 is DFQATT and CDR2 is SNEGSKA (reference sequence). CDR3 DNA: TGCAGTGCTAGATTGGGGGCTTGGACTGAAGCTTTCTTT. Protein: CSARLGAWTEAFF.

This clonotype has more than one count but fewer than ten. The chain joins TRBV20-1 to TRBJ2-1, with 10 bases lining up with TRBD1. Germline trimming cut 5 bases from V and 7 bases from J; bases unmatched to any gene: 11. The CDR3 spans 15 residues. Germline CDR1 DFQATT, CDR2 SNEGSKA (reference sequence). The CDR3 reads CSARPRDRGDNEQFF. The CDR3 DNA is TGCAGTGCTCGACCCCGGGACAGGGGTGATAATGAGCAGTTCTTC.

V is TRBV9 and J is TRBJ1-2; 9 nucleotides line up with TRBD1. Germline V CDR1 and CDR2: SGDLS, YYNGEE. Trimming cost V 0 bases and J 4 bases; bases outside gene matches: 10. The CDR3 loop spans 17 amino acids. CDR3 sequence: CASSVGGRPTGGYGYTF. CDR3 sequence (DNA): TGTGCCAGCAGCGTAGGAGGTCGTCCGACAGGGGGCTATGGCTACACCTTC. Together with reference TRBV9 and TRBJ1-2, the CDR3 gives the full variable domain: DSGVTQTPKHLITATGQRVTLRCSPRSGDLSVYWYQQSLDQGLQFLIQYYNGEERAKGNILERFSAQQFPDLHSELNLSSLELGDSALYFCASSVGGRPTGGYGYTFGSGTRLTVV.

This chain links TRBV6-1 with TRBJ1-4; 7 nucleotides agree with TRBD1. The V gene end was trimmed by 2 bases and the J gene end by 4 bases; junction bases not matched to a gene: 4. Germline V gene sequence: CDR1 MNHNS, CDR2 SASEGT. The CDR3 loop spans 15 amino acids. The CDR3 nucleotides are TGTGCCAGCAGTGAACAGGGGGTCGGTAATGAAAAACTGTTTTTT. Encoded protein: CASSEQGVGNEKLFF.

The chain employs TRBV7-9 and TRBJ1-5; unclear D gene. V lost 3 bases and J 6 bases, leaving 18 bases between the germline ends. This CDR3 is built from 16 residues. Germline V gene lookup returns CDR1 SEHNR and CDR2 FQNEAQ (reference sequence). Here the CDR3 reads CASSFGDYRVGQPQHF. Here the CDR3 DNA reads TGTGCCAGCAGCTTCGGGGATTATAGGGTCGGTCAGCCCCAGCATTTT.

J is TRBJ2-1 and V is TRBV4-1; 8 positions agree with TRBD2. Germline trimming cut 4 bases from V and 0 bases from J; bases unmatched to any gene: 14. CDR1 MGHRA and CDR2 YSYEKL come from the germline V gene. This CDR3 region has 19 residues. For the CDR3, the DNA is TGCGCCAGCAGCCCGGGGGGGGCCCAGGACTCAGGCTCCTACAATGAGCAGTTCTTC. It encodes CASSPGGAQDSGSYNEQFF.